Sequencing of this T cell receptor beta chain was carried out in a study of T cells in Graves' hyperthyroidism and ophthalmopathy. This clonotype was found many times. Amplified TCR beta CDR3 regions came from RNA transcripts. RT-PCR in the first round (using the HTBI primer set) targeted the TCR CDR3. Using its own MiXCR run on the multiplex PCR reads, TCRdb lists one record per CDR3 protein. The sample holds roughly 720,000 distinct CDR3 sequences; 15% to 20% are singletons and the top ten take around 15%. Germline CDR1 is SEHNR and CDR2 is FQNEAQ (reference sequence). V shed 5 bases, J shed 7 bases, and the junction held 10 bases outside the gene matches. This CDR3 contains 14 residues. Newly diagnosed hyperthyroidism, duration under 2 months, in patients aged 18 to 65.

This sequence joins TRBV7-9 and TRBJ1-1; 7 bases are a match to TRBD1. The sequenced sample was blood. The clonotype originates from a man aged 50-59 years with Graves' hyperthyroidism. CDR3 bases: TGTGCCAGCAGCCCACGTATCGGGACAGATGAAGCTTTCTTT. It translates to CASSPRIGTDEAFF.